Shown below are 20 T cell receptor beta chains from a single sample sequenced in a study of T cell responses to AZD1222 COVID-19 vaccine. Assay: immunoSEQ multiplex PCR; the TCRdb copy retains only in-frame clones and omits some. Among some 72,000 clones listed, approximately 90% were seen once. The source was peripheral blood, collected on day 0 of MenACWY control vaccination. The receptors derive from an adult in good health.

The V gene is TRBV6-1, the J gene TRBJ1-1; D is possibly TRBD1 (6 bases). Germline V CDR1 and CDR2: MNHNS, SASEGT. V was clipped by 0 bases and J by 6 bases, with 32 bases between them. The CDR3 length is 21 residues. The CDR3 sequence: CASSEALWGAGRFNIGAEAFF. The CDR3 bases are TGTGCCAGCAGTGAAGCGCTTTGGGGGGCGGGACGCTTCAACATAGGAGCTGAAGCTTTCTTT.

The J gene is TRBJ1-3, the V gene TRBV5-6; D call uncertain. The CDR3 totals 14 residues. CDR1 SGHDT and CDR2 YYEEEE come from the germline V gene. Deletions cut 4 bases from V and 4 bases from J, with 12 bases between. In nucleotides, the CDR3 is TGTGCCAGCAGCCTACCGACGGCCGGAAACACCATATATTTT. Encoded protein: CASSLPTAGNTIYF.

Remarks on this clone: This CDR3 is also generated by other DNA sequences in the sample. The chain has TRBV6-5 and TRBJ1-1, with 7 bases fitting TRBD1. Losses at the gene ends were 0 bases for V and 5 bases for J; bases not matched to a gene: 3. This CDR3 comprises 14 residues. CDR1 and CDR2 from the germline V gene are MNHEY and SVGAGI. This CDR3 is CASSYSGGWTEAFF. CDR3 sequence (DNA): TGTGCCAGCAGTTACTCAGGGGGCTGGACTGAAGCTTTCTTT.

The V gene is TRBV6-5, the J gene TRBJ2-2; tentatively, D is TRBD1 (6 bases). The germline gives CDR1 MNHEY, CDR2 SVGAGI. Trimming removed 6 bases from V and 3 bases from J, with 11 bases in between. The length of the CDR3 is 14 residues. CDR3 DNA sequence: TGTGCCAGCAGGAGTGGACAGCACACCGGGGAGCTGTTTTTT. It encodes CASRSGQHTGELFF.

The CDR3 protein is CASSADGLNEKLFF. CDR3 bases: TGTGCCAGCAGCGCCGACGGCCTGAATGAAAAACTGTTTTTT. V usage is TRBV13 and J usage is TRBJ1-4; D call uncertain. Germline lookup yields CDR1 PRHDT and CDR2 FYEKMQ (reference sequence). Trimming pared 5 bases from V and 5 bases from J, leaving 12 bases between. The CDR3 runs to 14 residues.

A single count supports this clone. V usage is TRBV12-3 or TRBV12-4 and J usage is TRBJ2-3; D unresolved. Trimming took 4 bases from V and 1 from J, leaving 6 bases between them. The CDR3 loop spans 13 amino acids. CDR3 protein: CASSSPGTDTQYF. The DNA of the CDR3 is TGTGCCAGCAGTTCTCCGGGCACAGATACGCAGTATTTT.

The chain recombines TRBV11-2 with TRBJ1-6; D is ambiguous. Trimming removed 0 bases at V and 6 bases at J, with 3 bases between. The CDR3 totals 13 residues. Germline V gene sequence: CDR1 SGHAT, CDR2 FQNNGV. CDR3 nucleotide sequence: TGTGCCAGCAGCTTAGAATTTAATTCACCCCTCCACTTT. Its protein product is CASSLEFNSPLHF.

The genes are TRBV7-2 and TRBJ2-2; D not certain. The CDR3 has 14 amino acids. The V gene lost 3 bases and the J gene lost 0 bases, with 5 bases spanning the gap. The V gene's germline CDR1 is SGHTA and CDR2 FQGNSA. CDR3 DNA sequence: TGTGCCAGCAGCTTCGCCTCGAACACCGGGGAGCTGTTTTTT. Amino acids: CASSFASNTGELFF.

The J gene is TRBJ2-7, the V gene TRBV6-9; D not resolved. V lost 7 bases, J lost 6 bases, and 10 bases lay in between. This CDR3 contains 11 residues. CDR1 is MNHGY and CDR2 is SVAAGI in the germline V gene. The CDR3 DNA follows: TGTGCCAGCATTCCCCCTACCGAGCAGTACTTC. This sequence encodes CASIPPTEQYF.

The V and J genes are TRBV7-3 and TRBJ1-1, with a weak D call TRBD1 (5 bases). V lost 5 bases and J 0 bases, leaving 13 bases between the germline ends. The germline V gene has CDR1 SGHTA and CDR2 FQGTGA. The CDR3 has 15 amino acids. The CDR3 sequence: CASSPGGLMNTEAFF. As DNA, the CDR3 is TGTGCCAGCAGCCCGGGGGGACTCATGAACACTGAAGCTTTCTTT.

This chain links TRBV5-1 with TRBJ2-5; D assignment may be TRBD1 or TRBD2 (5 bases each). The CDR3 contains 15 residues. The ends were cut back, 0 bases at V and 5 bases at J, with 14 bases in the middle. Germline-derived CDR1 and CDR2 are SGHRS and YFSETQ. CDR3 nucleotide sequence: TGCGCCAGCAGCTTGGCCGGGGCAATTGAGGAGACCCAGTACTTC. Its protein product is CASSLAGAIEETQYF.

The rearrangement uses TRBV5-5 and TRBJ1-5; D remains ambiguous. CDR3 length: 14 amino acids. Looked up from germline, CDR1 is SGHKS and CDR2 is YYEKEE (reference sequence). The V and J ends lost 3 bases and 0 bases respectively, with 7 bases between them. The CDR3 reads CASSSSYSNQPQHF. CDR3 DNA: TGTGCCAGCAGCTCAAGTTATAGCAATCAGCCCCAGCATTTT.

The chain carries TRBV15 and TRBJ2-1; TRBD2 agrees at 16 bases. There are 21 residues in the CDR3. J was trimmed by 7 bases and V by 0 bases; bases with no gene match: 15. Germline V gene lookup returns CDR1 LNHNV and CDR2 YYDKDF (reference sequence). CDR3 nucleotide sequence: TGTGCCACCAGCAGAGAGAGGGCGGGGACTAGCGGGAGGGTAAGTGGTAATGAGCAGTTCTTC. It translates to CATSRERAGTSGRVSGNEQFF. The full variable domain, its missing parts supplied by reference TRBV15 and TRBJ2-1, is DAMVIQNPRYQVTQFGKPVTLSCSQTLNHNVMYWYQQKSSQAPKLLFHYYDKDFNNEADTPDNFQSRRPNTSFCFLDIRSPGLGDTAMYLCATSRERAGTSGRVSGNEQFFGPGTRLTVL.

The chain carries TRBV10-2 and TRBJ2-3, with 9 bases lining up with TRBD2. Germline CDR1 is WSHSY and CDR2 is SAAADI. The length of the CDR3 is 18 residues. J gave up 7 bases and V 3 bases, and 17 bases lay outside the gene matches. This chain's CDR3 is CASSELWGGGGGAYTQYF. The DNA of the CDR3 is TGCGCCAGCAGTGAATTGTGGGGAGGAGGCGGGGGGGCCTATACGCAGTATTTT.

The chain employs TRBV5-4 and TRBJ2-1, with 7 bases aligning to TRBD2. The CDR3 loop spans 16 amino acids. Germline V CDR1 and CDR2: SGHNT, YYREEE (reference sequence). Trimming took 0 bases from V and 4 from J; bases not matched to a gene: 7. In DNA, the CDR3 is TGTGCCAGCAGCTTGGGGCTAGCGGAAAATTACAATGAGCAGTTCTTC. Translation: CASSLGLAENYNEQFF.

The chain carries TRBV2 and TRBJ2-7, with D perhaps TRBD2 (6 bases). Per the germline V gene, CDR1 is SNHLY and CDR2 is FYNNEI. This CDR3 is built from 13 residues. V lost 7 bases, J lost 5 bases, and 15 bases lay in between. CDR3 bases: TGTGCCAGCATTGGGGACTCGGGGGACGAGCAGTACTTC. Its protein is CASIGDSGDEQYF.

This chain uses TRBV2 with TRBJ2-3; 8 bases are a match to TRBD1. The CDR3 totals 17 residues. V was clipped by 6 bases and J by 1 base; unmatched bases: 12. The V gene's germline CDR1 is SNHLY and CDR2 FYNNEI. The CDR3 nucleotides read TGTGCCAGCAGCCATAAGACAGGGGACCAAGGCACAGATACGCAGTATTTT. It is translated as CASSHKTGDQGTDTQYF.

The chain employs TRBV25-1 and TRBJ2-3, with 11 bases that match TRBD2. The CDR3 runs to 17 residues. CDR1 and CDR2 (germline): MGHDK, SYGVNS. The V and J ends lost 1 base and 1 base, in that order; junction bases with no gene match: 4. In DNA form, the CDR3 reads TGTGCCAGCAGTGAATGGACACTAGCGGGGGGCACAGATACGCAGTATTTT. It encodes CASSEWTLAGGTDTQYF.

This clone was picked up a small number of times. This chain joins TRBV24-1 and TRBJ2-7; D gene unclear. The CDR3 covers 15 residues. V was pared by 0 bases and J by 2 bases, with 10 bases between. Germline CDR1 is KGHDR and CDR2 is SFDVKD. CDR3 sequence reads: CATSDLHGGTYEQYF. CDR3 DNA sequence: TGTGCCACCAGTGATTTGCACGGCGGAACCTACGAGCAGTACTTC.

This clone was counted between two and nine times. This sequence joins TRBV20-1 and TRBJ1-2, with unresolved D. With 1 base removed from V and 3 bases from J, the gap between germline ends came to 3 bases. The CDR3 extends over 11 amino acids. Germline CDR1 and CDR2: DFQATT and SNEGSKA (reference sequence). Here the CDR3 reads CSARGDYGYTF. The CDR3 DNA reads as TGCAGTGCTAGAGGGGACTATGGCTACACCTTC.